This entry lists 18 T cell receptor beta chains sequenced from one sample in a study of blood T cell repertoires in COVID-19. Assay used: immunoSEQ multiplex PCR; TCRdb lists only in-frame clones, some missing. The sample includes roughly 330,000 clones, more than 80% seen only once; the top ten take 5% to 7%. The source material was peripheral blood. These receptors all stem from a young man who had recovered from COVID-19.

The chain recombines TRBV29-1 with TRBJ1-4; D might be TRBD1 (5 bases). Germline V gene lookup returns CDR1 SQVTM and CDR2 ANQGSEA. Between the trimmed V and J ends, which lost 4 bases and 5 bases, there was a span of 17 bases. The CDR3 runs to 15 residues. The CDR3 sequence: CSVVSLGGDNEKLFF. The DNA for the CDR3 is TGCAGCGTTGTGAGTCTCGGGGGGGACAATGAAAAACTGTTTTTT.

The rearrangement joins TRBV4-1 to TRBJ2-3, with TRBD2 identical over 8 bases. CDR3 size: 16 residues. Germline V gene sequence: CDR1 MGHRA, CDR2 YSYEKL. The J segment lost 5 bases and the V segment lost 8 bases, leaving 15 bases of the junction unmatched. CDR3 sequence (DNA): TGCGCCAGCGGTTCTCCGGGACTAGAGGTAGTAGATACGCAGTATTTT. This sequence encodes CASGSPGLEVVDTQYF.

The chain recombines TRBV7-3 with TRBJ2-5; possible D gene TRBD2, 6 bases. There are 13 residues in the CDR3. V was pared by 8 bases and J by 1 base, with 11 bases between. Germline V lookup: CDR1 SGHTA, CDR2 FQGTGA. Here the CDR3 reads CASSSGGQETQYF. CDR3 coding DNA: TGTGCCAGCTCATCCGGGGGCCAAGAGACCCAGTACTTC.

V usage is TRBV19 and J usage is TRBJ1-4; D is possibly TRBD1 (5 bases). With 5 bases removed from V and 0 bases from J, the gap between germline ends came to 22 bases. The V gene's germline CDR1 is LNHDA and CDR2 SQIVND (reference sequence). The CDR3 contains 19 residues. Written as DNA, the CDR3 is TGTGCCAGTAGTCGTACAACCCGAGTAGGGGATGCAACTAATGAAAAACTGTTTTTT. This gives the protein CASSRTTRVGDATNEKLFF.

This clone appeared once. The rearrangement links TRBV9 to TRBJ1-1; 9 positions agree with TRBD1. The CDR3 consists of 16 residues. The ends lost 0 bases at V and 6 bases at J; junction bases unmatched: 9. Per germline, CDR1 SGDLS and CDR2 YYNGEE. CDR3 sequence reads: CASSVDTGGLGAEAFF. In DNA form, the CDR3 reads TGTGCCAGCAGCGTAGATACAGGGGGCCTAGGAGCTGAAGCTTTCTTT. Filled out from reference TRBV9 and TRBJ1-1, the complete variable domain reads DSGVTQTPKHLITATGQRVTLRCSPRSGDLSVYWYQQSLDQGLQFLIQYYNGEERAKGNILERFSAQQFPDLHSELNLSSLELGDSALYFCASSVDTGGLGAEAFFGQGTRLTVV.

This sequence joins TRBV2 and TRBJ2-1; 8 positions match TRBD1. There are 13 residues in the CDR3. Germline trimming cut 3 bases from V and 7 bases from J; bases unmatched to any gene: 2. Germline lookup yields CDR1 SNHLY and CDR2 FYNNEI. The CDR3 spells CASSDRDRNEQFF. DNA for the CDR3: TGTGCCAGCAGTGATAGGGACAGGAATGAGCAGTTCTTC.

V is TRBV9 and J is TRBJ1-2; 8 bases map to TRBD1. V was clipped by 3 bases and J by 0 bases; unmatched bases: 4. CDR1 SGDLS and CDR2 YYNGEE come from the germline V gene. There are 15 residues in the CDR3. The CDR3: CASSEGQVSNYGYTF. The CDR3 bases are TGTGCCAGCAGCGAGGGACAGGTGTCTAACTATGGCTACACCTTC.

The genes are TRBV2 and TRBJ2-5; D perhaps matches TRBD1 (6 bases). V was pared by 4 bases and J by 3 bases, with 18 bases between. The CDR3 extends over 16 amino acids. Germline CDR1 reads SNHLY; CDR2 reads FYNNEI. The CDR3 bases are TGTGCCAGCAGTGGGACAGAATCTAAACAAAAAGAGACCCAGTACTTC. It codes for CASSGTESKQKETQYF.

This clone was detected only once. The chain combines TRBV5-1 with TRBJ2-3, with a tentative D call TRBD1 (5 bases). The CDR3 contains 16 residues. In germline, CDR1 is SGHRS, CDR2 YFSETQ. Trimming left V 0 bases short and J 4 bases short, with 15 bases between. The CDR3 nucleotides read TGCGCCAGCAGCTTGGCTCCTCGACAGACGGCAGATACGCAGTATTTT. It encodes CASSLAPRQTADTQYF.

The chain couples TRBV4-1 to TRBJ1-5, with TRBD1 identical over 10 bases. The CDR3 has 18 residues. Germline V gene sequence: CDR1 MGHRA, CDR2 YSYEKL. J lost 0 bases, V lost 3 bases, and 8 bases had no gene match. The CDR3 region is CASSQAGTGDISNQPQHF. Written as DNA, the CDR3 is TGCGCCAGCAGCCAGGCTGGGACAGGGGATATTAGCAATCAGCCCCAGCATTTT.

This chain joins TRBV5-1 and TRBJ2-7; weak D call: TRBD1 (6 bases). Trimming shortened V by 0 bases and J by 0 bases, and 19 bases separated the two germline ends. The length of the CDR3 is 18 residues. Germline CDR1 is SGHRS and CDR2 is YFSETQ. The DNA of the CDR3 is TGCGCCAGCAGCTTGGCCCACCCTGGGACAAGGCCCTCCTACGAGCAGTACTTC. Amino acid sequence: CASSLAHPGTRPSYEQYF.

The chain's CDR3 is CASSSYMNTEAFF. Here the CDR3 DNA reads TGTGCCAGCAGTTCGTATATGAACACTGAAGCTTTCTTT. This chain joins TRBV6-2 or TRBV6-3 and TRBJ1-1; D uncertain. Trimming cost V 4 bases and J 0 bases, with 6 bases left between them. Germline V lookup: CDR1 MNHEY, CDR2 SVGEGT. The CDR3 covers 13 residues.

The rearrangement joins TRBV12-5 to TRBJ1-5; 10 bases map to TRBD1. Germline values: CDR1 LGHNT, CDR2 FRNRAP. This CDR3 is 15 amino acids long. J gave up 7 bases and V 3 bases, and 6 bases lay outside the gene matches. CDR3 coding DNA: TGTGCTAGTGGTTTCGGACAGGGGGTGAGGCAGCCCCAGCATTTT. Amino acids: CASGFGQGVRQPQHF.

This sequence joins TRBV6-5 and TRBJ1-1, with D perhaps TRBD1 (6 bases). Germline V gene sequence: CDR1 MNHEY, CDR2 SVGAGI. V was shortened by 6 bases and J by 0 bases, with 11 bases between the two germline ends. This CDR3 is 14 amino acids long. The CDR3 loop reads CASSRQDMNTEAFF. CDR3 nucleotides: TGTGCCAGCAGCCGACAGGACATGAACACTGAAGCTTTCTTT.

The CDR3 DNA reads as TGTGCCAGTAGTATTGACAGGGTACATAGCAATCAGCCCCAGCATTTT. Translated: CASSIDRVHSNQPQHF. V and J are TRBV19 and TRBJ1-5; 7 bases are shared with TRBD1. The CDR3 extends over 16 amino acids. The germline V gene has CDR1 LNHDA and CDR2 SQIVND (reference sequence). Germline trimming cut 3 bases from V and 0 bases from J; bases unmatched to any gene: 5.

The rearrangement joins TRBV2 to TRBJ1-1; D is unresolved. The germline V and J ends were trimmed by 3 bases and 3 bases, with 14 bases remaining between them. There are 15 residues in the CDR3. CDR1 is SNHLY, CDR2 FYNNEI, per germline. CDR3 loop: CASSETDLDYTEAFF. The CDR3 nucleotides read TGTGCCAGCAGTGAGACGGACTTGGACTACACTGAAGCTTTCTTT.

The V call is TRBV18, the J call TRBJ2-1, with 9 bases that match TRBD1. Germline lookup yields CDR1 KGHSH and CDR2 LQKENI. The V and J ends lost 3 bases and 8 bases, in that order; junction bases with no gene match: 8. The CDR3 is 15 residues long. CDR3 sequence: CASSPEGQGIDEQFF. The CDR3 DNA reads TGTGCCAGCTCACCTGAAGGACAGGGGATCGATGAGCAGTTCTTC.

This sequence joins TRBV7-9 and TRBJ1-4; D is undetermined. Deletions cut 0 bases from V and 2 bases from J, with 10 bases between. This CDR3 is built from 16 residues. CDR1 is SEHNR and CDR2 is FQNEAQ in the germline V gene (reference sequence). This CDR3 reads CASSLAEGGTNEKLFF. CDR3 nucleotide sequence: TGTGCCAGCAGCTTAGCCGAGGGAGGGACTAATGAAAAACTGTTTTTT.